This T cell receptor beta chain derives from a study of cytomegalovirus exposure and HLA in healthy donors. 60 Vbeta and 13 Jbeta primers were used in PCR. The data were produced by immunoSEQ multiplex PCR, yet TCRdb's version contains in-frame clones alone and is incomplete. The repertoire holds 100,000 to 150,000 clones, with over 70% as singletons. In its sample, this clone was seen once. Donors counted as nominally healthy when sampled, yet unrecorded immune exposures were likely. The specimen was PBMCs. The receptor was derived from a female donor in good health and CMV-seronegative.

The CDR3 sequence is CAWSHLASGNTIYF. Written as DNA, the CDR3 is TGTGCCTGGAGTCACCTAGCCTCTGGAAACACCATATATTTT. The rearrangement uses TRBV30 and TRBJ1-3; D unresolved. This CDR3 is built from 14 residues. In germline, CDR1 is GTSNPN, CDR2 SVGIG (reference sequence). V lost 2 bases to trimming and J lost 0 bases, with 8 bases between them.